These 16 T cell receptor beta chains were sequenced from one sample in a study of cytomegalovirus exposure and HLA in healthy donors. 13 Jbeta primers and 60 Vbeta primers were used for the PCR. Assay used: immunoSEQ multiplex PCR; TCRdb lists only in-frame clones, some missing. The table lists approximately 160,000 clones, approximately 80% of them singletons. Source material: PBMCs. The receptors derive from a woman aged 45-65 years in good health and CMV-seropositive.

The CDR3, as DNA: TGTGCCAGCAGTTCCGGGGGGGTGGAAGAGACCCAGTACTTC. This codes for CASSSGGVEETQYF. The rearrangement uses TRBV28 and TRBJ2-5, with TRBD2 identical over 8 bases. Germline trimming cut 4 bases from V and 3 bases from J; bases unmatched to any gene: 4. Germline CDR1 MDHEN, CDR2 SYDVKM. The CDR3 covers 14 residues.

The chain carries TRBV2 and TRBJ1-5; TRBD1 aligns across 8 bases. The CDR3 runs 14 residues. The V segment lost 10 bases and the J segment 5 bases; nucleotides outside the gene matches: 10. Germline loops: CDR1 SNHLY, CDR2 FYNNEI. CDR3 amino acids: CATSRDRSYQPQHF. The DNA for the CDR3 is TGTGCCACCAGCCGGGACAGGTCGTATCAGCCCCAGCATTTT.

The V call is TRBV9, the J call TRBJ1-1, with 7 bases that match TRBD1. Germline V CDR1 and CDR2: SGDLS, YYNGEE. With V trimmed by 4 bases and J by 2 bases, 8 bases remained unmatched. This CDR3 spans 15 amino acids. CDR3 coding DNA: TGTGCCAGCAGCCCCCTCGGACAGGTAAACACTGAAGCTTTCTTT. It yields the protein CASSPLGQVNTEAFF.

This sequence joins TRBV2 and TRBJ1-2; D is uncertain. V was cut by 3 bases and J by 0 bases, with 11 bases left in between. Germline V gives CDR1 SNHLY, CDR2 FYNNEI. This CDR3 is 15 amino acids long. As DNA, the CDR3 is TGTGCCAGCAGTGAGAGTCAACCGGCTAACTATGGCTACACCTTC. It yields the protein CASSESQPANYGYTF.

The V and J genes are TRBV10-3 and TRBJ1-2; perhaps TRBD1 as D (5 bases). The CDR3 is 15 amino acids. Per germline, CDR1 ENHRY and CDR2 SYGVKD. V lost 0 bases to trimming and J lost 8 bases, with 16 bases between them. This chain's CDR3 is CAISESTRQPGGYTF. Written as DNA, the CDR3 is TGTGCCATCAGTGAGTCGACTCGACAGCCCGGAGGCTACACCTTC.

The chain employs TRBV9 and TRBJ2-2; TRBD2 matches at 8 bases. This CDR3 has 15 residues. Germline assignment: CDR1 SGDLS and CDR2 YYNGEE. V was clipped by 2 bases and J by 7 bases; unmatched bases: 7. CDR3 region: CASSVWSGGGGELFF. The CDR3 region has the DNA TGTGCCAGCAGCGTCTGGAGCGGGGGAGGCGGGGAGCTGTTTTTT. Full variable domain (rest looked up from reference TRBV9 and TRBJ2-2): DSGVTQTPKHLITATGQRVTLRCSPRSGDLSVYWYQQSLDQGLQFLIQYYNGEERAKGNILERFSAQQFPDLHSELNLSSLELGDSALYFCASSVWSGGGGELFFGEGSRLTVL.

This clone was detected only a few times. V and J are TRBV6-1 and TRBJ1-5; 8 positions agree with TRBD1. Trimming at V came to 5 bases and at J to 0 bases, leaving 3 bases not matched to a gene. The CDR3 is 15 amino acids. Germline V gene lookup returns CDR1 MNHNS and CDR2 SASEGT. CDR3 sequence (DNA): TGTGCCAGCAGTCGGACAGGGAATAGCAATCAGCCCCAGCATTTT. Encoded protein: CASSRTGNSNQPQHF.

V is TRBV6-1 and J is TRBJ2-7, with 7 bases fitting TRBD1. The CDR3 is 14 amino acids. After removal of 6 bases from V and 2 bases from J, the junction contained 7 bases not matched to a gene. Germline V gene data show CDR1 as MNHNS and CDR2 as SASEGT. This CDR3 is CASRPSQGPYEQYF. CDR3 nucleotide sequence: TGTGCCAGCAGACCTTCACAGGGGCCCTACGAGCAGTACTTC.

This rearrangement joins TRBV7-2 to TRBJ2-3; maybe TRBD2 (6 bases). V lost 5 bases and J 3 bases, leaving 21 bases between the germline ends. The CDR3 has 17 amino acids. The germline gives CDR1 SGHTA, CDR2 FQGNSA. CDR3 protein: CASSESPPGVRTDTQYF. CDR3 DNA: TGTGCCAGCAGCGAGTCCCCACCGGGGGTCCGAACAGATACGCAGTATTTT.

The CDR3 coding sequence is TGCAGCGTTGAATCCGGTCGTGGCTACACCTTC. This sequence encodes CSVESGRGYTF. This chain uses TRBV29-1 with TRBJ1-2; D unclear. This CDR3 is 11 amino acids long. V shed 2 bases and J shed 7 bases, with 8 bases lying between them. The germline V gene has CDR1 SQVTM and CDR2 ANQGSEA.

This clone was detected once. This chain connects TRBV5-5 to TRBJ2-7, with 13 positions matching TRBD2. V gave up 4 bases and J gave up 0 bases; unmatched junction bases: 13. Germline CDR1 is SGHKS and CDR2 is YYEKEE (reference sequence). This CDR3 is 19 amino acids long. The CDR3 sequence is CASSLRHGLAGAASYEQYF. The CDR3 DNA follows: TGTGCCAGCAGCCTTAGGCACGGACTAGCGGGAGCCGCCTCCTACGAGCAGTACTTC.

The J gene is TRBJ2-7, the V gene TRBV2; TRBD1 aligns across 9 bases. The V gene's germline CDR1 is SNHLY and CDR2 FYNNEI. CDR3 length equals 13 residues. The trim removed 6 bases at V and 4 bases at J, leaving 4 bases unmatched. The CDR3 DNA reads TGTGCCAGCAGCCTAGGACAGGGGTACGAGCAGTACTTC. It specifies CASSLGQGYEQYF.

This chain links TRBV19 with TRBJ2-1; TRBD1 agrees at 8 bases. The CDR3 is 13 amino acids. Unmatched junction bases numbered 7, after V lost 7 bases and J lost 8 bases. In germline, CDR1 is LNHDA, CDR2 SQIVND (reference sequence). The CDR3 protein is CASTKQGVDEQFF. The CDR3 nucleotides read TGTGCCAGTACTAAACAGGGGGTCGATGAGCAGTTCTTC.

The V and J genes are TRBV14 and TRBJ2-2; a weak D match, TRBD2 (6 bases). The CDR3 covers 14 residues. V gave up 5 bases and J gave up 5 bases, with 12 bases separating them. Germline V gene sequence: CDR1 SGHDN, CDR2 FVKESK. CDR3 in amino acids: CASSLVRGTGELFF. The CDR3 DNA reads TGTGCCAGCAGCTTGGTGCGGGGTACCGGGGAGCTGTTTTTT.

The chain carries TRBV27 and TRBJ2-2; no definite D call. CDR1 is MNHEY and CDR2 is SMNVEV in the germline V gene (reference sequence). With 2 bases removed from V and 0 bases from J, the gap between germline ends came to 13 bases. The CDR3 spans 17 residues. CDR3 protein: CASSLEWRFANTGELFF. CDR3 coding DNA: TGTGCCAGCAGTTTAGAGTGGCGGTTCGCGAACACCGGGGAGCTGTTTTTT.

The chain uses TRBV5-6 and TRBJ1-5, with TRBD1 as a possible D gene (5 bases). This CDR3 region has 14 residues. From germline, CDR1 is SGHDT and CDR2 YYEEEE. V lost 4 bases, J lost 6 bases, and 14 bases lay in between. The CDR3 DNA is TGTGCCAGCAGCCGACGGGGGAACGGTCAGCCCCAGCATTTT. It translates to CASSRRGNGQPQHF.